The sequence of this T cell receptor beta chain was determined in a study of cytomegalovirus exposure and HLA in healthy donors. Points on this clone: Its target is unknown.

Whole-study results and caveats: Most CMV-associated TCR beta chains were later found to appear HLA-restricted. The records held CMV serostatus as the only immune exposure information.

A multiplex PCR was run with 60 Vbeta primers and 13 Jbeta primers. Only in-frame clones appear in the TCRdb table, and some are missing; sequencing was by immunoSEQ multiplex PCR. The sample comprises some 200,000 clones, approximately 79% of which are singletons, and approximately 6.3% rests with the top ten. The CDR3 consists of 15 residues. Germline values: CDR1 LGHNT, CDR2 FRNRAP. Healthy people donating bone marrow made up the donors. This chain joins TRBV12-5 and TRBJ2-5; weak D call: TRBD1 (6 bases). The J call may be mistaken, given a closer DNA end match to TRBJ2-7. The sequencing sample was made of PBMCs. The TCR sequence derives from a man aged 35 to 55 in good health and CMV-seropositive. The DNA of the CDR3 is TGTGCTAGTGGTTTGAGCCTCGGGACATCGTACGAGCAGTACTTC. This encodes CASGLSLGTSYEQYF.